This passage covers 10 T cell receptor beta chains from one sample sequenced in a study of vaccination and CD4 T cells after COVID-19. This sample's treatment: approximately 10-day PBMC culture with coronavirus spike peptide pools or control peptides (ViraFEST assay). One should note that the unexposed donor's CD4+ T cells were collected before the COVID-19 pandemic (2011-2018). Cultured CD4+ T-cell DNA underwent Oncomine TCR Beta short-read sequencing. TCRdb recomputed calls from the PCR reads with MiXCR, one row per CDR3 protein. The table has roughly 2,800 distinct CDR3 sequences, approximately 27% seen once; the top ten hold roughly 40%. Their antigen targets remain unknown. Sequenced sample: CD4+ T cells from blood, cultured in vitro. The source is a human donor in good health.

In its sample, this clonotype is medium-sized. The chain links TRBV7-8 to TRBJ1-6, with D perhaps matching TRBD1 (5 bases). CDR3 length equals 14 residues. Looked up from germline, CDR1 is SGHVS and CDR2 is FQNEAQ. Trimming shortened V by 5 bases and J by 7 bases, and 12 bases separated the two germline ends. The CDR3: CASSPGGDNSPLHF. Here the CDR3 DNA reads TGTGCCAGCAGCCCCGGGGGGGACAATTCACCCCTCCACTTT.

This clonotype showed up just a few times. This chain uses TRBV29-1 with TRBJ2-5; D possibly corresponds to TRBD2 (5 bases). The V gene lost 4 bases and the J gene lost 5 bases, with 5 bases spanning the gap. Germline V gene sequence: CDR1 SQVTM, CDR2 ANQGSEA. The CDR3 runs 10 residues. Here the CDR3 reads CSVAGETQYF. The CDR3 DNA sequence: TGCAGCGTTGCGGGGGAGACCCAGTACTTC.

This chain's CDR3 is CASRRTGVYEQYF. CDR3 DNA sequence: TGTGCCAGCAGGCGGACAGGGGTCTACGAGCAGTACTTC. J is TRBJ2-7 and V is TRBV12-3 or TRBV12-4; TRBD1 aligns across 9 bases. The CDR3 runs 13 residues. J was trimmed by 3 bases and V by 6 bases; bases with no gene match: 3.

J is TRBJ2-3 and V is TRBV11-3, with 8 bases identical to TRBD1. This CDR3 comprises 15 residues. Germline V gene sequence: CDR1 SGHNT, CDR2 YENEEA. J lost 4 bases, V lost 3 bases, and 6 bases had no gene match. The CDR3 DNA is TGTGCCAGCAGCTTCCAGGGGGCGGCTGCAGATACGCAGTATTTT. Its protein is CASSFQGAAADTQYF. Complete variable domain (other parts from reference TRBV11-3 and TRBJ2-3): EAGVVQSPRYKIIEKKQPVAFWCNPISGHNTLYWYLQNLGQGPELLIRYENEEAVDDSQLPKDRFSAERLKGVDSTLKIQPAELGDSAVYLCASSFQGAAADTQYFGPGTRLTVL.

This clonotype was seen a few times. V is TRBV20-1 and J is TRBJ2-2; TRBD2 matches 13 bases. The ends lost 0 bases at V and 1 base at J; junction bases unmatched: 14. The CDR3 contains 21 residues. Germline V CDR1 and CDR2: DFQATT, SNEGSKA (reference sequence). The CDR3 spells CSARDPKLGLAGVGNTGELFF. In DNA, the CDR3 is TGCAGTGCTAGAGATCCCAAACTCGGACTAGCGGGAGTAGGGAACACCGGGGAGCTGTTTTTT.

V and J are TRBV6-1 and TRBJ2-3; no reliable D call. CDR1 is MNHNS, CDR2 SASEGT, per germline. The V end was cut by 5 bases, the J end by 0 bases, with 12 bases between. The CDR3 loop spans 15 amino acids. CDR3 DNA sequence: TGTGCCAGCAGTCCCCACTTGACTAGCACAGATACGCAGTATTTT. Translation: CASSPHLTSTDTQYF.

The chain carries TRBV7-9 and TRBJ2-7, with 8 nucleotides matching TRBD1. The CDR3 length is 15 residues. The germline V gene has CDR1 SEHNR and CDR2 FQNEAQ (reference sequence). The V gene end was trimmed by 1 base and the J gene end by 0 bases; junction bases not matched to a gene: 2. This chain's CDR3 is CASSLVGQGSYEQYF. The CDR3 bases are TGTGCCAGCAGCTTAGTAGGACAGGGCTCCTACGAGCAGTACTTC.

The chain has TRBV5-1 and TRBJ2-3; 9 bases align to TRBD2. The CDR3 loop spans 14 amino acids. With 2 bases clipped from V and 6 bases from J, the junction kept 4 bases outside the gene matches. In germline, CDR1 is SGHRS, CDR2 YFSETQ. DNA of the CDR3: TGCGCCAGCAGCTTTAGCGGGGGTTCCGATACGCAGTATTTT. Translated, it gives CASSFSGGSDTQYF.

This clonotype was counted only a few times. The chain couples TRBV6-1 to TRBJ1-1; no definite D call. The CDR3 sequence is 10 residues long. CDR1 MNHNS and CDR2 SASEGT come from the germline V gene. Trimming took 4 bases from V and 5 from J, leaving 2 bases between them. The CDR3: CASSGTEAFF. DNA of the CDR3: TGTGCCAGCAGTGGGACTGAAGCTTTCTTT.

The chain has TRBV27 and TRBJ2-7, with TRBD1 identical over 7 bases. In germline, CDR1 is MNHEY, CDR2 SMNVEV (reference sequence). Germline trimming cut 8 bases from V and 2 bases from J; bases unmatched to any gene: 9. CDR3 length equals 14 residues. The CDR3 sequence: CASGNTGTAYEQYF. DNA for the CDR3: TGTGCCAGCGGCAACACCGGGACAGCCTACGAGCAGTACTTC.